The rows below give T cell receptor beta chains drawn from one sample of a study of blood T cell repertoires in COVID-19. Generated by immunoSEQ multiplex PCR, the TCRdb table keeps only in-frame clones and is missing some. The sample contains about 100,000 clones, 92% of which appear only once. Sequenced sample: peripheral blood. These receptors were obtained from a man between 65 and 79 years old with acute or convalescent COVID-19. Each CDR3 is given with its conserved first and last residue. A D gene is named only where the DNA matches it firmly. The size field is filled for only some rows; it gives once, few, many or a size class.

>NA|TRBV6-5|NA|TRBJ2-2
CASSYSRLGGAGELFF
TGTGCCAGCAGTTACTCTAGGCTAGGAGGGGCCGGGGAGCTGTTTTTT
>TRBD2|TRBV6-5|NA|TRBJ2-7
CASKGSSGPYEQYF
TGTGCCAGCAAGGGGTCTAGCGGGCCCTACGAGCAGTACTTC
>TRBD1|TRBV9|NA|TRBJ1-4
CASNPGDSENEKLFF
TGTGCCAGCAATCCCGGGGACAGTGAAAATGAAAAACTGTTTTTT
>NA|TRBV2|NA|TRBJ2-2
CASSEGSLGAGELFF
TGTGCCAGCAGTGAGGGTTCGCTGGGCGCCGGGGAGCTGTTTTTT
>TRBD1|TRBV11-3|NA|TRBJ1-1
CASSARQGSRTEAFF
TGTGCCAGCAGCGCCCGACAGGGGAGTCGGACTGAAGCTTTCTTT
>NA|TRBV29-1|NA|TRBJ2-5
CSVARGEETQYF
TGCAGCGTGGCCAGGGGGGAAGAGACCCAGTACTTC
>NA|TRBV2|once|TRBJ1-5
CASRLTGSNQPQHF
TGTGCCAGCAGATTGACAGGAAGCAATCAGCCCCAGCATTTT
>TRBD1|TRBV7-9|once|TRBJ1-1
CASSSRQGGTEAFF
TGTGCCAGCAGCTCCAGACAGGGGGGCACTGAAGCTTTCTTT
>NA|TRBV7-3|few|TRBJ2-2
CASSSHAPYAGELFF
TGTGCCAGCAGCTCACACGCCCCGTATGCCGGGGAGCTGTTTTTT
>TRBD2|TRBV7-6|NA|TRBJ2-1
CASSPSGSFLVNEQFF
TGTGCCAGCAGCCCTAGCGGGAGTTTCTTGGTTAATGAGCAGTTCTTC
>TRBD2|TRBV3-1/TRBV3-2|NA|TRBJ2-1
CASSQGLAGGREQFF
TGTGCCAGCAGCCAAGGGCTAGCGGGAGGTCGGGAGCAGTTCTTC
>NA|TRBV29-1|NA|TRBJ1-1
CSALIQMNTEAFF
TGCAGCGCCCTCATACAAATGAACACTGAAGCTTTCTTT
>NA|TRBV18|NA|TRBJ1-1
CASSPPSGVRNTEAFF
TGTGCCAGCTCACCACCGTCCGGGGTCCGGAACACTGAAGCTTTCTTT
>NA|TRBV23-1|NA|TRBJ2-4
CASSQTRLAKNIQYF
TGCGCCAGCAGTCAAACGAGGTTAGCCAAAAACATTCAGTACTTC
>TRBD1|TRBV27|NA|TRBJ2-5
CASSSGGVSWETQYF
TGTGCCAGCAGTTCAGGGGGCGTAAGCTGGGAGACCCAGTACTTC
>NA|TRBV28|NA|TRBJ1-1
CASRRGYTEAFF
TGTGCCAGCAGAAGGGGGTACACTGAAGCTTTCTTT
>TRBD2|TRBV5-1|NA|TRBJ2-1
CASSFQRGLMNEQFF
TGCGCCAGCAGCTTCCAGCGGGGGCTTATGAATGAGCAGTTCTTC
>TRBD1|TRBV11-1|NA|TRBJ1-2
CASSRQGSGGYGYTF
TGTGCCAGCAGCCGACAGGGATCCGGGGGCTATGGCTACACCTTC
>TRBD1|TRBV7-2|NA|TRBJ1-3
CASSRPTQGVPGNTIYF
TGTGCCAGCAGCAGACCTACACAGGGGGTCCCTGGAAACACCATATATTTT
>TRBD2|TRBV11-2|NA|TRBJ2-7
CASSLSSGRTYEQYF
TGTGCCAGCAGCTTATCTAGCGGGAGGACCTACGAGCAGTACTTC
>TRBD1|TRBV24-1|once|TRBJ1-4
CATSDTGTANEKLFF
TGTGCCACCAGTGATACCGGGACAGCAAATGAAAAACTGTTTTTT
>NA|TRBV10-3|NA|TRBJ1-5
CAISVSGGRDQPQHF
TGTGCCATCAGTGTGTCCGGAGGGCGGGACCAGCCCCAGCATTTT
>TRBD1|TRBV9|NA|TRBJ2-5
CASSSNQGAWETQYF
TGTGCCAGCAGCTCAAATCAGGGGGCCTGGGAGACCCAGTACTTC
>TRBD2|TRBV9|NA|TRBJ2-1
CASSVASGVYNEQFF
TGTGCCAGCAGCGTAGCTAGCGGGGTCTACAATGAGCAGTTCTTC
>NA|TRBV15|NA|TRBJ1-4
CATSRDRSGGGEKLFF
TGTGCCACCAGCAGAGATAGGAGTGGCGGAGGTGAAAAACTGTTTTTT
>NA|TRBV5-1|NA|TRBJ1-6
CASKHSTGQDSPLHF
TGCGCCAGCAAACACTCGACAGGTCAGGATTCACCCCTCCACTTT
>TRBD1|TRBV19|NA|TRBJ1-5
CASSDRGNQPQHF
TGTGCCAGTAGTGACAGGGGCAATCAGCCCCAGCATTTT
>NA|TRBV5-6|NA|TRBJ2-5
CASSDRLVRETQYF
TGTGCCAGCAGCGATCGACTAGTCCGAGAGACCCAGTACTTC
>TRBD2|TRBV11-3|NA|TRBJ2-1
CASSLSGGAQDEQFF
TGTGCCAGCAGCTTAAGCGGGGGGGCTCAGGATGAGCAGTTCTTC
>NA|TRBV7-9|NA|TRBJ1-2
CASSSLNPLYTF
TGTGCCAGCAGCTCCCTCAACCCACTCTACACCTTC
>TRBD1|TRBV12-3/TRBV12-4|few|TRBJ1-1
CASKPGTGNEAFF
TGTGCCAGCAAACCCGGGACAGGGAATGAAGCTTTCTTT
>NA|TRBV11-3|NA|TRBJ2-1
CASSLGDTHNEQFF
TGTGCCAGCAGCTTGGGGGACACACACAATGAGCAGTTCTTC
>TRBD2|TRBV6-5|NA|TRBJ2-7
CASSYLREATYEQYF
TGTGCCAGCAGTTACCTACGGGAGGCCACCTACGAGCAGTACTTC
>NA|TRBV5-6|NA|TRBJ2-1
CASSHNSAKPYNEQFF
TGTGCCAGCAGCCACAACTCAGCGAAGCCGTACAATGAGCAGTTCTTC
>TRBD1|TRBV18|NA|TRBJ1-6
CASNEQGANSPLHF
TGTGCCAGCAATGAACAGGGGGCAAATTCACCCCTCCACTTT
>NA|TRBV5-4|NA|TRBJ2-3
CASRLDTNTQYF
TGTGCCAGCAGGTTGGATACAAATACGCAGTATTTT
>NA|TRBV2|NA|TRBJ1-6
CASRQLVASSPLHF
TGTGCCAGCAGACAGCTTGTGGCAAGTTCACCCCTCCACTTT
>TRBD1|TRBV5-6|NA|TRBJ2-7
CASSQGQGAGEQYF
TGTGCCAGCAGCCAGGGACAGGGGGCAGGGGAGCAGTACTTC
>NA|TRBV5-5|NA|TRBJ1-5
CASSLEWSGSQPQHF
TGTGCCAGCAGCTTGGAGTGGTCGGGGAGTCAGCCCCAGCATTTT
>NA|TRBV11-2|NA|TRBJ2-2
CASSFRITGELFF
TGTGCCAGCAGCTTCAGGATCACCGGGGAGCTGTTTTTT
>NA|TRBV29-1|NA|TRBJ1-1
CLAEGRSTEAFF
TGCCTTGCGGAGGGAAGATCCACTGAAGCTTTCTTT
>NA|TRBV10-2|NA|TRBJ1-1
CASRSPGQPNTEAFF
TGCGCCAGCAGGAGTCCCGGACAGCCAAACACTGAAGCTTTCTTT
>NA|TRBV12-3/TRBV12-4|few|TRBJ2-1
CASSINEQFF
TGTGCCAGCAGCATCAATGAGCAGTTCTTC
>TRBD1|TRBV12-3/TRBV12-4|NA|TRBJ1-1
CASSPGQDRAFF
TGTGCCAGCAGTCCTGGACAGGACAGGGCTTTCTTT
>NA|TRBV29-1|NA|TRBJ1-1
CSAETAMNTEAFF
TGCAGCGCTGAGACAGCCATGAACACTGAAGCTTTCTTT
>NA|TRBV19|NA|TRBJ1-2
CASSIDVWGGNYGYTF
TGTGCCAGTAGTATAGATGTGTGGGGAGGGAACTATGGCTACACCTTC
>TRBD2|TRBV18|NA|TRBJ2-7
CASSPDPSGSREQYF
TGTGCCAGCTCACCAGACCCCAGCGGGAGTCGCGAGCAGTACTTC
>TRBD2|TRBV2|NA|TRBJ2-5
CASTRTSEQETQYF
TGTGCCAGCACCCGAACTAGCGAACAAGAGACCCAGTACTTC
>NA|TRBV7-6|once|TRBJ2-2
CASSFQLAANTGELFF
TGTGCCAGCAGCTTCCAGTTGGCGGCGAACACCGGGGAGCTGTTTTTT
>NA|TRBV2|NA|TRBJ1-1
CASREQGGEAFF
TGTGCCAGCAGAGAACAGGGAGGTGAAGCTTTCTTT
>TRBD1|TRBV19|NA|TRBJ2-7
CASRDRVTEQYF
TGTGCCAGTAGGGACAGGGTAACCGAGCAGTACTTC
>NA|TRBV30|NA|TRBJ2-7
CAWSVGGYEQYF
TGTGCCTGGAGTGTAGGAGGCTACGAGCAGTACTTC
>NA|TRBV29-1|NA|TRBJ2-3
CSARGPRTDTQYF
TGCAGCGCCCGAGGGCCACGGACAGATACGCAGTATTTT
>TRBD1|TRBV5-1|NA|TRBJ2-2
CASSHRQGEAGELFF
TGCGCCAGCAGCCACAGACAGGGAGAGGCCGGGGAGCTGTTTTTT